This entry is about one T cell receptor (beta chain). What it binds is unknown. The data were taken from a study of T cell responses to AZD1222 COVID-19 vaccine. General study points: In the spike-specific TCR repertoire, nearly half reportedly target unmutated variant regions. Spike-specific TCR breadth and depth both grew after two AZD1222 doses. Without day 14 samples, only post-peak T cell repertoires were studied.

Data came from immunoSEQ multiplex PCR; TCRdb stores just in-frame clones and leaves some out. Here the sample spans under 95,000 clones, roughly 90% being singletons. The CDR3 runs 13 residues. Germline V gives CDR1 SQVTM, CDR2 ANQGSEA. Unmatched junction bases numbered 4, after V lost 6 bases and J lost 4 bases. The V gene is TRBV29-1, the J gene TRBJ2-1, with 9 bases matching TRBD1. Sequenced material: peripheral blood, taken on day 0 of AZD1222 vaccination. The source is an adult in good health. DNA for the CDR3: TGCAGCGTGGACAGGGGAGGGTACAATGAGCAGTTCTTC. This translates into CSVDRGGYNEQFF.